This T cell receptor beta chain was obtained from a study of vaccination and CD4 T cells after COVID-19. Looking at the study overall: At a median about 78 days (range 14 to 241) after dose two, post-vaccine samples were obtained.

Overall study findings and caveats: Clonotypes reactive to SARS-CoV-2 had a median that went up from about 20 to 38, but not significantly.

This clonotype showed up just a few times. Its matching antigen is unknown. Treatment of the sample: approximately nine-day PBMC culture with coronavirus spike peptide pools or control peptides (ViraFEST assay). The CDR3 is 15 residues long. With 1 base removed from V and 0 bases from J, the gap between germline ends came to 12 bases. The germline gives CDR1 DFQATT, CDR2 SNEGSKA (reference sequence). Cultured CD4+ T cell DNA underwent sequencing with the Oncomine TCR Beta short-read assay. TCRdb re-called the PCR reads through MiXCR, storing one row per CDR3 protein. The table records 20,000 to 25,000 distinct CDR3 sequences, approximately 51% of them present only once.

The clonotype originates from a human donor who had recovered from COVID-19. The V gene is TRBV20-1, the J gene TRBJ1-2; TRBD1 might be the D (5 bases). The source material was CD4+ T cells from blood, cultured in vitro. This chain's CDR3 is CSARGGWGTNYGYTF. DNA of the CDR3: TGCAGTGCTAGAGGGGGCTGGGGGACTAACTATGGCTACACCTTC.